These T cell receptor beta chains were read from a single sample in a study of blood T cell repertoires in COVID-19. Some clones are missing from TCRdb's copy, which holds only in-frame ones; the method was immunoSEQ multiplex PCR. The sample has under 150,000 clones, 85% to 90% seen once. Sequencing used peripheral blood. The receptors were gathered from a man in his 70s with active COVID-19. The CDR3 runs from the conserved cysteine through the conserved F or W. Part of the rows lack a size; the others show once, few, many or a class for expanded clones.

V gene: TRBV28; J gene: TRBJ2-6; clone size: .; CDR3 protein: CASSPRGSGANVLTF
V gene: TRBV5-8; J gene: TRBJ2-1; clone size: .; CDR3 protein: CASSPGLAGWNEQFF
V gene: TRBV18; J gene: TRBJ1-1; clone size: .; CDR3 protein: CASSPPTAMNTEAFF
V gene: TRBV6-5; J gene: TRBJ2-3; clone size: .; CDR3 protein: CASWVAGGDTDTQYF
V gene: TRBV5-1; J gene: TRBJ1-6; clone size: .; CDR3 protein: CASSFEDPSSPLHF
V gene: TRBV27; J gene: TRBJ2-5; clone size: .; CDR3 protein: CASSFRAEGTQYF
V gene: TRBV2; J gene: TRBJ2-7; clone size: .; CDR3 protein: CASSGFGLAGAQEEQYF
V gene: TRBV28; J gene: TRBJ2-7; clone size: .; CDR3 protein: CASSWVGGSEQYF
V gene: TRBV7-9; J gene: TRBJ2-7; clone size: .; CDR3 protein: CASSFLRDRGIGEQYF
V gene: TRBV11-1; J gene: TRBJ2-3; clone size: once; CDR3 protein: CASSFRTTDTQYF
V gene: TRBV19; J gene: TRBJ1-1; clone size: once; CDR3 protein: CASSMTGHTEAFF
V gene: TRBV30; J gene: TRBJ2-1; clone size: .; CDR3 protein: CAWRLRDSTYNEQFF
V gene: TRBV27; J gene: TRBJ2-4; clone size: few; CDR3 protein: CASSPLAKNIQYF
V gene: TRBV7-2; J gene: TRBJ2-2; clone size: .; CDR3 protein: CASGRPGLAGGLNTGELFF
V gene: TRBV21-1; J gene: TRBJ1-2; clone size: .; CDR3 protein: CASSKGRRQSANYGYTF
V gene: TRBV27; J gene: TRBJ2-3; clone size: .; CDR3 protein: CASSTSGYTDTQYF
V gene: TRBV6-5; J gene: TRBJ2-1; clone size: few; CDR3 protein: CASRPVRRAPNEQFF
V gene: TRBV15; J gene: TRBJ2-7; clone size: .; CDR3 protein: CATSRGAGEKTYEQYF
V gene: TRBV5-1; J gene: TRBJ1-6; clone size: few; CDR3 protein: CASSLGVAGSGSPLHF
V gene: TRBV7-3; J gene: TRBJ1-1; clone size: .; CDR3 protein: CASSFARSAEAFF
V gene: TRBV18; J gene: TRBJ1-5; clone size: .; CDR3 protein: CASSPSTGYSNQPQHF
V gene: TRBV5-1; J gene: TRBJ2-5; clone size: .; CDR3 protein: CASSATGGETQYF
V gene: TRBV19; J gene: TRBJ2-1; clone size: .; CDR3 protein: CASSIGQAWGVEQFF
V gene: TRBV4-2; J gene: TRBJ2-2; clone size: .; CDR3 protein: CASSQDLSDANTGELFF
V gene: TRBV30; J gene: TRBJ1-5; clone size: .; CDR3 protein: CAWSVRGRGHQPQHF
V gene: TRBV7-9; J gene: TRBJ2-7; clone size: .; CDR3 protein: CASSARTGWSDEQYF
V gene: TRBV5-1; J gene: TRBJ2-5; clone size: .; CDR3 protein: CASRPDTFYQETQYF
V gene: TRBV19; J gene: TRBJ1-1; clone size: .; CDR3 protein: CASSPLQGPAFF
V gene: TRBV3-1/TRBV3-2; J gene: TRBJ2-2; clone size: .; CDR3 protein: CASSQELAGTGELFF
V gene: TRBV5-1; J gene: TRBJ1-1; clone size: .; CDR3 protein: CASSIREGEAFF
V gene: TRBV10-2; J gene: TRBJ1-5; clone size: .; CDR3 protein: CASREGQVNQPQHF
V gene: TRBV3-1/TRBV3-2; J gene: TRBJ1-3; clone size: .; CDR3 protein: CASSQSEGRYTIYF
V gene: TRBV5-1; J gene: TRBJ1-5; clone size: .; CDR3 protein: CASSRTGNSNQPQHF
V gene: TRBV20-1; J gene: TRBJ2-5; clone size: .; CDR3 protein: CSASFPRDAQETQYF
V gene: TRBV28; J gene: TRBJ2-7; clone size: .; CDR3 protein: CASSLTGENEQYF
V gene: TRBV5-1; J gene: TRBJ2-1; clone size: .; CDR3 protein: CASSYDSGSLLGNEQFF